The 13 T cell receptor beta chains below were found in one sample sequenced in a study of human T cells and chemical hapten exposure (dated by TCRdb to the early 2020s). This sample's time point label indicates: patch test 3, about 24 weeks after DPC sensitization. The sample's treatment or condition, from its label and the paper: therapeutic diphenylcyclopropenone sensitization with weekly scalp DPC. The library came from RACE. Sequencing was performed on a NextSeq 500. In-frame beta chains were kept once TCRdb had trimmed the public reads at Q25 with fastp and called clones with MiXCR. Entries are consolidated by CDR3 protein sequence, retaining the most common genes and DNA. The sample profile shows under 100,000 distinct CDR3 sequences; 11% of them were found once. The ten largest clones represent about 4% of the sample. The specimen was whole blood, collected in connection with sensitization to the hapten diphenylcyclopropenone (DPC). The receptors derive from a woman aged 45-60 years with alopecia areata. Some clones in this sample may be carry-over from other donors' samples.

This clonotype was observed a handful of times. The chain links TRBV5-5 to TRBJ2-2, with 8 bases fitting TRBD1. The length of the CDR3 is 16 residues. J gave up 0 bases and V 4 bases, and 5 bases lay outside the gene matches. The germline CDR1 and CDR2 sequences are SGHKS and YYEKEE (reference sequence). CDR3 coding DNA: TGTGCCAGCAGCCGAGGGACAGGTCCGAACACCGGGGAGCTGTTTTTT. The encoded protein is CASSRGTGPNTGELFF. Full variable domain (rest looked up from reference TRBV5-5 and TRBJ2-2): DAGVTQSPTHLIKTRGQQVTLRCSPISGHKSVSWYQQVLGQGPQFIFQYYEKEERGRGNFPDRFSARQFPNYSSELNVNALLLGDSALYLCASSRGTGPNTGELFFGEGSRLTVL.

CDR3 in amino acids: CASSEVGKGYEQYF. The CDR3 DNA sequence: TGTGCCAGCAGTGAAGTGGGGAAGGGGTACGAGCAGTACTTC. The chain combines TRBV25-1 with TRBJ2-7; maybe TRBD1 (5 bases). V lost 2 bases, J lost 4 bases, and 12 bases lay in between. The CDR3 is made up of 14 amino acids. Germline-derived CDR1 and CDR2 are MGHDK and SYGVNS.

This clonotype has a handful of counts. The DNA of the CDR3 is TGTGCCTGGAGTCCCGGACAGGGCTACGAGCAGTACTTC. Protein sequence: CAWSPGQGYEQYF. The chain links TRBV30 to TRBJ2-7; TRBD1 matches 8 bases. This CDR3 region has 13 residues. Germline-derived CDR1 and CDR2 are GTSNPN and SVGIG (reference sequence). After removal of 2 bases from V and 3 bases from J, the junction contained 3 bases not matched to a gene.

This clonotype was counted ten times or more. The chain uses TRBV9 and TRBJ2-7; perhaps TRBD2 as D (5 bases). This CDR3 has 15 amino acids. The germline V gene encodes CDR1 SGDLS and CDR2 YYNGEE. V dropped 0 bases and J dropped 1 base, with 11 bases sitting between them. The CDR3 sequence: CASSVEGGSSYEQYF. The CDR3 nucleotides are TGTGCCAGCAGCGTAGAAGGCGGGTCTTCCTACGAGCAGTACTTC.

This clonotype was observed at least ten times. The genes are TRBV6-2 or TRBV6-3 and TRBJ2-2; 8 bases align to TRBD2. The trim removed 5 bases at V and 4 bases at J, leaving 6 bases unmatched. CDR3 length: 15 residues. CDR1 is MNHEY, CDR2 SVGEGT, per germline. CDR3 nucleotides: TGTGCCAGCAGTACCCGTACTAGCGGCACCGGGGAGCTGTTTTTT. This encodes CASSTRTSGTGELFF.

This clonotype appeared many times. This rearrangement joins TRBV20-1 to TRBJ2-3; 8 bases match TRBD2. V gave up 6 bases and J gave up 8 bases; unmatched junction bases: 10. In germline, CDR1 is DFQATT, CDR2 SNEGSKA (reference sequence). The length of the CDR3 is 13 residues. The DNA for the CDR3 is TGCAGTGCCACTAGCGGTCAGTGGGTTACGCAGTATTTT. Protein sequence: CSATSGQWVTQYF.

This clonotype was seen ten or more times. V and J are TRBV29-1 and TRBJ2-1; the D is unclear. This CDR3 contains 14 residues. In germline, CDR1 is SQVTM, CDR2 ANQGSEA. Deletions cut 3 bases from V and 0 bases from J, with 9 bases between. The CDR3: CSVDSSSSYNEQFF. The CDR3 coding sequence is TGCAGCGTTGATTCATCGAGCTCCTACAATGAGCAGTTCTTC.

There are many counts of this clonotype. The chain combines TRBV12-3 or TRBV12-4 with TRBJ1-2; 9 bases align to TRBD1. This CDR3 region has 16 residues. The J segment lost 4 bases and the V segment lost 6 bases, leaving 12 bases of the junction unmatched. The CDR3 spells CASSSPPGTGTYGYTF. For the CDR3, the DNA is TGTGCCAGCAGCTCCCCTCCCGGGACAGGGACCTATGGCTACACCTTC.

The J gene is TRBJ2-1, the V gene TRBV6-1; D gene uncertain. Germline CDR1 reads MNHNS; CDR2 reads SASEGT. The V gene lost 10 bases and the J gene lost 7 bases, with 17 bases spanning the gap. This CDR3 spans 13 amino acids. The CDR3 here is CATQGASWNEQFF. CDR3 DNA: TGTGCCACCCAAGGAGCCTCTTGGAATGAGCAGTTCTTC.

This clonotype has a handful of counts. The chain employs TRBV7-6 and TRBJ2-1; D remains ambiguous. The CDR3 has 14 amino acids. Trimming took 2 bases from V and 5 from J, leaving 10 bases between them. Germline loops: CDR1 SGHVS, CDR2 FNYEAQ. The CDR3 spells CASSLMSRDNEQFF. CDR3 coding DNA: TGTGCCAGCAGCTTAATGTCCAGAGACAATGAGCAGTTCTTC.

This clonotype was seen at least ten times. This chain connects TRBV6-2 or TRBV6-3 to TRBJ2-3; 12 bases line up with TRBD2. Unmatched junction bases numbered 9, after V lost 2 bases and J lost 0 bases. Germline V gene data show CDR1 as MNHEY and CDR2 as SVGEGT. The CDR3 is 19 amino acids. The CDR3 DNA is TGTGCCAGCAGTTACGTGACTAGCGGGAGAGTTATTAGCACAGATACGCAGTATTTT. Protein sequence: CASSYVTSGRVISTDTQYF.

In its sample, this clonotype was seen many times. Here the CDR3 reads CASSAFGTQSSYEQYF. The CDR3 DNA is TGTGCCAGTAGCGCTTTTGGGACCCAAAGCTCCTACGAGCAGTACTTC. This chain uses TRBV19 with TRBJ2-7; D is possibly TRBD1 or TRBD2 (5 bases each). V gave up 6 bases and J gave up 0 bases, with 18 bases separating them. CDR1 is LNHDA and CDR2 is SQIVND in the germline V gene (reference sequence). The CDR3 spans 16 residues.

This clonotype was picked up many times. The chain employs TRBV18 and TRBJ2-2; the D is unclear. This CDR3 has 14 amino acids. V lost 5 bases to trimming and J lost 0 bases, with 7 bases between them. Per germline, CDR1 KGHSH and CDR2 LQKENI. The CDR3 DNA follows: TGTGCCAGCTCAGTTAAGGCGAACACCGGGGAGCTGTTTTTT. It encodes CASSVKANTGELFF.